This T cell receptor (beta chain) was found in a study of OX40 agonist ivuxolimab in advanced cancers. Details on this clone: Antigen specificity is unknown.

Study-wide findings and caveats: Also present in some nonresponders was a low level of normalized T-cell clonal expansion. The CD4+ and CD8+ T cells in the blood had expanded clonally by week 6 at 0.1 to 3.0 mg/kg. Clonal expansion in partial responders at 0.1-3.0 mg/kg ranked among the lowest. There were, on average, more expanded clones in CD8+ T cells than in CD4+.

The germline gives CDR1 SGHTS, CDR2 YDEGEE. This CDR3 comprises 15 residues. V lost 2 bases and J lost 6, with 16 bases in between. Clones were sequenced by immunoSEQ multiplex PCR, and TCRdb holds only the in-frame ones, with some missing. Among tens of thousands of clones listed, more than 65% were seen once. This receptor was obtained from an adult with an advanced solid tumor such as melanoma, head and neck, liver or kidney cancer. Source: CD4+ or CD8+ T cells sorted from blood, taken in a trial of the OX40 agonist ivuxolimab. This rearrangement joins TRBV5-8 to TRBJ2-3; D uncertain. CDR3 protein: CASSFWVGNRDTQYF. In DNA form, the CDR3 reads TGTGCCAGCAGCTTTTGGGTGGGGAATCGGGATACGCAGTATTTT. The whole variable domain, remainder taken from reference TRBV5-8 and TRBJ2-3, is EAGVTQSPTHLIKTRGQQATLRCSPISGHTSVYWYQQALGLGLQFLLWYDEGEERNRGNFPPRFSGRQFPNYSSELNVNALELEDSALYLCASSFWVGNRDTQYFGPGTRLTVL.